The rows below give T cell receptor beta chains drawn from one sample of a study of blood T cell repertoires in COVID-19. TCRdb's copy holds only in-frame clones and misses some; the assay was immunoSEQ multiplex PCR. This sample carries about 180,000 clones, roughly 86% of them seen once, and the ten largest clones take around 2.6%. The sequencing sample was made of peripheral blood. These receptors came from a man in his forties with active or convalescent COVID-19. The CDR3 runs from the conserved cysteine through the conserved F or W. A D gene is named only where the DNA matches it firmly. Not all rows give a size; the values are once, few, many and, for expanded clones, a class.

V gene	D gene	J gene	clone size	CDR3 DNA	CDR3 protein
TRBV6-5	NA	TRBJ1-5	NA	TGTGCCAGCAGTTCCGGGACTCTGAATCAGCCCCAGCATTTT	CASSSGTLNQPQHF
TRBV25-1	TRBD1	TRBJ2-7	once	TGTGCCAGCAACCTGGACAGGGGGTCCTACGAGCAGTACTTC	CASNLDRGSYEQYF
TRBV3-1/TRBV3-2	NA	TRBJ1-6	NA	TGTGCCAGCAGCCAAGAACAGCCAAATTCACCCCTCCACTTT	CASSQEQPNSPLHF
TRBV10-1	NA	TRBJ2-5	once	TGCGCCAGCAGTGAATCAGGCCAAGAGACCCAGTACTTC	CASSESGQETQYF
TRBV12-3/TRBV12-4	NA	TRBJ1-6	NA	TGTGCCAGCAGTAACAGGTATTCACCCCTCCACTTT	CASSNRYSPLHF
TRBV5-6	NA	TRBJ2-1	NA	TGTGCCAGCAGCGGCGGAGGCTACAATGAGCAGTTCTTC	CASSGGGYNEQFF
TRBV6-5	TRBD1	TRBJ1-2	NA	TGTGCCTTGGACAGGGCAGTCTATGGCTACACCTTC	CALDRAVYGYTF
TRBV7-9	TRBD2	TRBJ2-3	NA	TGTGCCAGCAGCTTTGAGTATGATAGCGGGGGGGACACAGATACGCAGTATTTT	CASSFEYDSGGDTDTQYF
TRBV5-5	NA	TRBJ1-5	NA	TGTGCCAGCAGCTTGCGGGGGGTTGACCAGCCCCAGCATTTT	CASSLRGVDQPQHF
TRBV7-8	TRBD1	TRBJ1-5	NA	TGTGCCAGCAGCCCCACTCACAGGGGACGAAGGGGCAATCAGCCCCAGCATTTT	CASSPTHRGRRGNQPQHF
TRBV10-3	TRBD1	TRBJ2-1	once	TGTGCCATCAGACCGGGACAGGGATCCTACAATGAGCAGTTCTTC	CAIRPGQGSYNEQFF
TRBV3-1/TRBV3-2	NA	TRBJ1-2	NA	TGTGCCAGCAGCCAAGATCAAGGGAGGGGTGGCTACACCTTC	CASSQDQGRGGYTF
TRBV11-2	NA	TRBJ1-6	NA	TGTGCCAGCAGCTTAGAGGCAGGGTCCCATTCACCCCTCCACTTT	CASSLEAGSHSPLHF
TRBV6-6	NA	TRBJ2-4	NA	TGTGCCAGCAGTTACCCACAAAGGGGTGAAAACATTCAGTACTTC	CASSYPQRGENIQYF
TRBV5-6	NA	TRBJ2-3	NA	TGTGCCAGCAGCCTTGCGGGGGCGGGCCCAGATACGCAGTATTTT	CASSLAGAGPDTQYF
TRBV29-1	TRBD1	TRBJ1-4	NA	TGCAGCGTTGATGCGACAGGGACTAATGAAAAACTGTTTTTT	CSVDATGTNEKLFF
TRBV18	TRBD2	TRBJ2-3	NA	TGTGCCAGCTCACCGACCGTTAGCGGGGGGGCCGGAACAGATACGCAGTATTTT	CASSPTVSGGAGTDTQYF
TRBV5-1	TRBD1	TRBJ1-4	NA	TGCGCCAGCAGCTGGGGCCGGGGACAGGCTGCTCCTAATGAAAAACTGTTTTTT	CASSWGRGQAAPNEKLFF
TRBV4-1	TRBD2	TRBJ2-5	NA	TGCGCCAGCAGCCAAGGCCGACTAGCGGGGGGTATGGGGCGAGAGACCCAGTACTTC	CASSQGRLAGGMGRETQYF
TRBV7-6	TRBD1	TRBJ1-2	NA	TGTGCCAGCAGCTTAGCCGGGACAGGGGGATTCTATGGCTACACCTTC	CASSLAGTGGFYGYTF
TRBV19	NA	TRBJ1-5	few	TGTGCCAGTAGTATAAAACCGACCACAGATCAGCCCCAGCATTTT	CASSIKPTTDQPQHF
TRBV6-5	NA	TRBJ2-7	few	TGTGCCAGCAGTTACGACAGATACGAGCAGTACTTC	CASSYDRYEQYF
TRBV18	TRBD1	TRBJ1-5	NA	TGTGCCAGCTCACAGGGACAGGGGATAAGTCAGCCCCAGCATTTT	CASSQGQGISQPQHF
TRBV7-2	TRBD2	TRBJ2-3	NA	TGTGCCAGCAGCTCCGGACTAGCCCGGGGTGGCACAGATACGCAGTATTTT	CASSSGLARGGTDTQYF
TRBV7-6	TRBD1	TRBJ1-2	NA	TGTGCCAGCAGCTCCACTTCGGACAGGGGCCATGGCTACACCTTC	CASSSTSDRGHGYTF
TRBV7-8	TRBD2	TRBJ2-1	once	TGTGCCAGCAGCCCCTCCGGACTAGCGGTATGGGAGCAGTTCTTC	CASSPSGLAVWEQFF
TRBV5-5	NA	TRBJ1-6	NA	TGTGCCAGCAGCTTGGAGCACCAACTACCCCTCCACTTT	CASSLEHQLPLHF
TRBV7-2	NA	TRBJ1-5	many	TGTGCCAGCAGCTTAGTCAGGGCCGATCTATATAATCAGCCCCAGCATTTT	CASSLVRADLYNQPQHF
TRBV7-8	NA	TRBJ2-7	many	TGTGCCAGCAGCCTTGGACAGAGGGTATACGAGCAGTACTTC	CASSLGQRVYEQYF
TRBV20-1	TRBD2	TRBJ2-3	NA	TGCAGTGCTAGTCTAGCGGGGGGCACCCGCACAGATACGCAGTATTTT	CSASLAGGTRTDTQYF
TRBV4-1	TRBD1	TRBJ1-4	NA	TGCGCCAGCAGCCCCCTAGGACAGGGGGTCCAGGATGAAAAACTGTTTTTT	CASSPLGQGVQDEKLFF
TRBV29-1	NA	TRBJ1-5	NA	TGCAGCGTTGTAGGAGGATACAATCAGCCCCAGCATTTT	CSVVGGYNQPQHF
TRBV5-4	TRBD2	TRBJ2-7	NA	TGTGCCAGCAGCTTCCTTAGCGGGGGATCCTACGAGCAGTACTTC	CASSFLSGGSYEQYF
TRBV5-4	TRBD1	TRBJ1-2	NA	TGTGCCAGCAGCTTGGATCAGGGGGCGCGAGGCTACACCTTC	CASSLDQGARGYTF
TRBV2	NA	TRBJ1-1	NA	TGTGCCAGCAGTGACTACACTGAAGCTTTCTTT	CASSDYTEAFF
TRBV5-4	NA	TRBJ2-2	NA	TGTGCCAGCAGCTTGGCTGGCGGGGGCCTTAACACCGGGGAGCTGTTTTTT	CASSLAGGGLNTGELFF
TRBV7-9	TRBD1	TRBJ1-5	few	TGTGCCAGCAGCAATCGGGACAGGGGTAGCAATCAGCCCCAGCATTTT	CASSNRDRGSNQPQHF
TRBV7-2	NA	TRBJ2-4	once	TGTGCCAGCAGCTCCGAACCAGGGTCCCCGGCCAAAAACATTCAGTACTTC	CASSSEPGSPAKNIQYF
TRBV6-9	TRBD1	TRBJ1-4	NA	TGTGCCAGCAACCCGGGACAGCTTAATGAAAAACTGTTTTTT	CASNPGQLNEKLFF
TRBV27	NA	TRBJ1-6	once	TGTGCCAGCAGCATTCAGGGTGTTGTTGATTCACCCCTCCACTTT	CASSIQGVVDSPLHF
TRBV28	TRBD2	TRBJ2-7	once	TGTGCCAGCAGTTCCCCCGTGGGGACTAGCGAGCAGTACTTC	CASSSPVGTSEQYF
TRBV6-4	NA	TRBJ2-3	NA	TGTGCCAGCAGTGAGGAACAGTTCACAGATACGCAGTATTTT	CASSEEQFTDTQYF
TRBV5-1	NA	TRBJ1-1	NA	TGCGCCAGCAGACCCGCCCCGGGAAACACTGAAGCTTTCTTT	CASRPAPGNTEAFF
TRBV5-1	NA	TRBJ1-2	NA	TGCGCCAGCAGCTTGGAGGGGTCCTATGGCTACACCTTC	CASSLEGSYGYTF
TRBV9	NA	TRBJ1-4	NA	TGTGCCAGCAGCTCCTTCCATCCTGCAGGTGAAAAACTGTTTTTT	CASSSFHPAGEKLFF
TRBV10-3	TRBD2	TRBJ2-7	NA	TGTGCCATCAGGGGGGGACTAGTGGGCACCTACGAGCAGTACTTC	CAIRGGLVGTYEQYF
TRBV30	TRBD1	TRBJ2-7	NA	TGTGCCTGGAGCCCCGGGACAGGACTCTACGAGCAGTACTTC	CAWSPGTGLYEQYF
TRBV6-1	NA	TRBJ1-2	once	TGTGCCAGCAGTGAAGCCAGGGCTTACCTCTATGGCTACACCTTC	CASSEARAYLYGYTF
TRBV6-5	NA	TRBJ2-7	NA	TGTGCCAGCAGTAGATACGAGGGCTCCTACGAGCAGTACTTC	CASSRYEGSYEQYF